This TCR beta chain was identified during a study of PD-1 blockade in classical Hodgkin lymphoma. Overall study results and limits: Whoever responded completely had baseline diversity much like that seen in newly diagnosed patients. Significant TCR diversity gains by C4D1 occurred in CD4+ but not CD8+ cells. Newly diagnosed patients were said to have less baseline TCR diversity than healthy donors did.

As to this clone: Its specificity is unknown.

The repertoire was sequenced with immunoSEQ multiplex PCR; TCRdb's copy has only in-frame clones and lacks some. This table holds approximately 61,000 clones, about 85% found once. The time point denotes: cycle 4 day 1 (C4D1), after five to seven weeks of nivolumab. With no exception, relapse followed autologous stem cell transplantation in all patients, and brentuximab vedotin exposure varied. In germline, CDR1 is MNHEY, CDR2 SVGAGI. CDR3 size: 16 residues. The V and J ends lost 2 bases and 0 bases respectively, with 13 bases between them. The sequenced sample was peripheral blood mononuclear cells (PBMCs), obtained before the fourth cycle of nivolumab. This chain uses TRBV6-5 with TRBJ2-5, with D uncertain. The clonotype comes from a human donor with classical Hodgkin lymphoma. The CDR3 loop is CASSYGFDIDQETQYF. The CDR3, as DNA: TGTGCCAGCAGTTACGGATTTGACATCGACCAAGAGACCCAGTACTTC.